A selection of T cell receptor beta chains follows, all from one sample in a study of T-cell reconstitution after alpha-beta-depleted transplantation in children. Via MiXCR, TCRdb re-called the PCR reads, giving one row per CDR3 protein. The sample lists more than 250,000 distinct CDR3 sequences, around 9.6% occurring once. Specimen: PBMCs from the stem cell graft donor, collected from the stem cell graft. The origin of the receptors is a human donor who donated a stem cell graft to a child with SCID. Both conserved end residues are part of each CDR3. A D gene is named only where the DNA matches it firmly. Expanded clones are given a class, and other clones once, few, many or no size at all.

J	size	V	D	DNA	CDR3
TRBJ2-3	many	TRBV3-1	-	TGTGCCAGCAGCCAAGTCAACCAACCAGATACGCAGTATTTT	CASSQVNQPDTQYF
TRBJ2-7	-	TRBV7-9	TRBD1	TGTGCCAGCAGGACAGGGGATAACGAGCAGTACTTC	CASRTGDNEQYF
TRBJ2-5	many	TRBV20-1	TRBD2	TGCAGTGCTAGGCGGGGGACCCAAGAGACCCAGTACTTC	CSARRGTQETQYF
TRBJ1-1	-	TRBV6-1	-	TGTGCCAGCAGTGAATCAGAGGCCGGGGGCACTGAAGCTTTCTTT	CASSESEAGGTEAFF
TRBJ2-1	-	TRBV10-3	-	TGTGCCATCAGTGTGCTTGGGACCCAAGGCAACAATGAGCAGTTCTTC	CAISVLGTQGNNEQFF
TRBJ2-2	-	TRBV7-8	TRBD2	TGTGCGCGGGGGGGCCAAAACACCGGGGAGCTGTTTTTT	CARGGQNTGELFF
TRBJ1-6	-	TRBV5-5	-	TGTGCCAGCAGCTTAAGCCAACAACTTATATCACCCCTCCACTTT	CASSLSQQLISPLHF
TRBJ1-3	many	TRBV6-1	-	TGTGCCAGCAGTGACGGCCGTATAGGAAACACCATATATTTT	CASSDGRIGNTIYF
TRBJ1-4	few	TRBV6-1	TRBD1	TGTGCCAGCAGTAATCCGGACAGGACTCCTGCAACTAATGAAAAACTGTTTTTT	CASSNPDRTPATNEKLFF
TRBJ2-7	few	TRBV20-1	TRBD2	TGCAGTGCTAGAGATGCTGGGACTAGCGTAAGAACCTACGAGCAGTACTTC	CSARDAGTSVRTYEQYF
TRBJ1-3	-	TRBV12-3/TRBV12-4	-	TGTGCCAGCAGAAGAGGATCTGGAAACACCATATATTTT	CASRRGSGNTIYF
TRBJ2-7	few	TRBV5-4	-	TGTGCCAGCAGCCCAGGACGGATTGGGATTGCCTACGAGCAGTACTTC	CASSPGRIGIAYEQYF
TRBJ1-6	-	TRBV10-3	-	TGTGCCATCAGTGAGAATGGCCCGAGGGGTTCACCCCTCCACTTT	CAISENGPRGSPLHF
TRBJ2-1	-	TRBV18	-	TGTGCCAGCTCACCGTCTAACCCTCTGATCGTTGAGCAGTTCTTC	CASSPSNPLIVEQFF
TRBJ1-5	many	TRBV7-9	-	TGTGCCAGCAGCTTAGGGGGGTGGCAGCCCCAGCATTTT	CASSLGGWQPQHF
TRBJ2-1	many	TRBV7-9	-	TGTGCCAGCTCCTTTTACTCCTACAATGAGCAGTTCTTC	CASSFYSYNEQFF
TRBJ2-1	few	TRBV20-1	TRBD2	TGCAGTGCTAGACCTGGCGGGGGGGCGAGTAATGAGCAGTTCTTC	CSARPGGGASNEQFF
TRBJ1-6	-	TRBV7-3	-	TGTGCCAGCAGTAACACTAACAGTTCACCCCTCCACTTT	CASSNTNSSPLHF
TRBJ2-5	many	TRBV20-1	-	TGCAGTGCTAGAGATTGGCACAGCGTCCAAGAGACCCAGTACTTC	CSARDWHSVQETQYF
TRBJ1-2	-	TRBV5-1	TRBD1	TGCGCCACCTCTTCGGGACAGAGCTATGGCTACACCTTC	CATSSGQSYGYTF
TRBJ2-1	few	TRBV11-2	TRBD2	TGTGCCAGCAGCCCCGGACTAGCCCCCAATCTCCTCGCCAGTGAGCAGTTCTTC	CASSPGLAPNLLASEQFF
TRBJ2-3	-	TRBV9	-	TGTGCCAGCAGCGTAGAAATGGCTTTCACAGATACGCAGTATTTT	CASSVEMAFTDTQYF
TRBJ1-6	many	TRBV10-3	-	TGTGCCATCAGTGATGGGACATTAGAGTCACCCCTCCACTTT	CAISDGTLESPLHF
TRBJ2-1	many	TRBV7-8	-	TGTGCCAGCAGCCCGGCCCCTCTTACAGGGTTTGGCTACAATGAGCAGTTCTTC	CASSPAPLTGFGYNEQFF
TRBJ1-4	-	TRBV6-5	-	TGTGCCAGCAGTTACGGATGGACATCTAGGCAAGAAAAACTGTTTTTT	CASSYGWTSRQEKLFF
TRBJ2-3	few	TRBV5-1	TRBD1	TGCGCCAGCAGCTTGCGGACAGGGGCCCTTAGCACAGATACGCAGTATTTT	CASSLRTGALSTDTQYF
TRBJ2-5	-	TRBV5-1	-	TGCGCCAGCAGCGGCCAGAGGCAAGAGACCCAGTACTTC	CASSGQRQETQYF
TRBJ1-2	many	TRBV7-8	TRBD1	TGTGCCAGCAGCCCCGGGACAGGGCTGGCCAATGGCTACACCTTC	CASSPGTGLANGYTF
TRBJ1-4	few	TRBV12-3/TRBV12-4	TRBD1	TGTGCCAGCAGGTACAGGGGGCGCGGAGAAAAACTGTTTTTT	CASRYRGRGEKLFF
TRBJ1-1	-	TRBV5-1	-	TGCGCCAGCAAAACAGGGAACACTGAAGCTTTCTTT	CASKTGNTEAFF
TRBJ1-5	few	TRBV7-8	-	TGTGCCAGCAGCTTAGGTATAACACTGAGTCAGCCCCAGCATTTT	CASSLGITLSQPQHF
TRBJ2-5	-	TRBV3-1	TRBD2	TGTGCCACCTCCCCCTCCCTCGGACTAGCGGGGGCGGACCAAGAGACCCAGTACTTC	CATSPSLGLAGADQETQYF
TRBJ1-2	many	TRBV27	-	TGTGCCAGCAGTTTATCGGGAGGGCCAAGCTATGGCTACACCTTC	CASSLSGGPSYGYTF
TRBJ2-7	many	TRBV7-9	-	TGTGCCAGCAGCCCCTTATTGGAGCAGTACTTC	CASSPLLEQYF
TRBJ2-7	-	TRBV5-1	-	TGCGCCAGCAGCAAACCGGACAGTACCTACGAGCAGTACTTC	CASSKPDSTYEQYF
TRBJ2-3	-	TRBV12-3/TRBV12-4	TRBD1	TGTGCCAGCAGGAAAGACAGGGGCAACCCTAGCACAGATACGCAGTATTTT	CASRKDRGNPSTDTQYF
TRBJ2-5	few	TRBV20-1	TRBD2	TGCAGTGCCCACGGGGGGGGATGGGGGCAGGAGACCCAGTACTTC	CSAHGGGWGQETQYF
TRBJ2-2	many	TRBV7-9	-	TGTGCCAGCAGCAGTCCCGGGCCTTCCACCGGGGAGCTGTTTTTT	CASSSPGPSTGELFF
TRBJ2-1	few	TRBV5-1	-	TGCGCCAGCAGCTTGGCCTTAGGGGGGCGAAATGAGCAGTTCTTC	CASSLALGGRNEQFF
TRBJ1-1	-	TRBV6-2/TRBV6-3	-	TGTGCCAGCAGTTACGGGGGGCTGGGGACTGAAGCTTCCTTT	CASSYGGLGTEASF
TRBJ2-3	few	TRBV5-1	-	TGCGCCAGCAGCTTAGGTACGCACACAGATACGCAGTATTTT	CASSLGTHTDTQYF
TRBJ2-1	few	TRBV10-3	TRBD2	TGTGCCATCAGTGAGGGACTGGGACTATCGAATGAGCAGTTCTTC	CAISEGLGLSNEQFF
TRBJ1-5	-	TRBV15	-	TGTGCCACCAGCAGAGGCAGGAATCAGCCCCAGCATTTT	CATSRGRNQPQHF
TRBJ2-7	many	TRBV5-1	TRBD1	TGCGCCAGCAGCTTGGAAAGACAGGGGGGCAACGAGCAGTACTTC	CASSLERQGGNEQYF
TRBJ2-5	-	TRBV27	-	TGTGCCACCGGACAGAAACAAGAGACCCAGTACTTC	CATGQKQETQYF
TRBJ2-2	few	TRBV7-3	-	TGTGCCAGCAGCCCCGGACAGTTACGCACCGGGGAGCTGTTTTTT	CASSPGQLRTGELFF
TRBJ1-5	few	TRBV19	-	TGTGCCAGTAGTCCACGACCGAATCAGCCCCAGCATTTT	CASSPRPNQPQHF
TRBJ1-3	-	TRBV12-3/TRBV12-4	-	TGTGCCACTCGAGTGACAAAAACAAACACCATATATTTT	CATRVTKTNTIYF
TRBJ1-1	many	TRBV5-1	-	TGCGCCAGCAGCTTGGTCAGTGAAGCTTTCTTT	CASSLVSEAFF
TRBJ2-1	few	TRBV10-2	TRBD1	TGCGCCAGCAGGGTCAAGGACAGGGGATTTTACAATGAGCAGTTCTTC	CASRVKDRGFYNEQFF
TRBJ1-1	few	TRBV6-5	TRBD1	TGTGCCAGCAGCATTGACAGGGGGGAAGCTTTCTTT	CASSIDRGEAFF
TRBJ2-2	few	TRBV2	TRBD1	TGTGCCAGCAGGCAGGGACAGTCTAACACCGGGGAGCTGTTTTTT	CASRQGQSNTGELFF
TRBJ2-1	few	TRBV7-6	TRBD1	TGTGCCAGCAGCAGACAGGGGAACCAAGGCTACAATGAGCAGTTCTTC	CASSRQGNQGYNEQFF
TRBJ2-7	-	TRBV13	TRBD1	TGTGCCAGCAGCTCCCGGGACAGGGGACCGTACTTC	CASSSRDRGPYF
TRBJ1-4	-	TRBV12-3/TRBV12-4	TRBD1	TGTGCCAGCAACCCCGGACAGGGAGGTGAAAAACTGTTTTTT	CASNPGQGGEKLFF